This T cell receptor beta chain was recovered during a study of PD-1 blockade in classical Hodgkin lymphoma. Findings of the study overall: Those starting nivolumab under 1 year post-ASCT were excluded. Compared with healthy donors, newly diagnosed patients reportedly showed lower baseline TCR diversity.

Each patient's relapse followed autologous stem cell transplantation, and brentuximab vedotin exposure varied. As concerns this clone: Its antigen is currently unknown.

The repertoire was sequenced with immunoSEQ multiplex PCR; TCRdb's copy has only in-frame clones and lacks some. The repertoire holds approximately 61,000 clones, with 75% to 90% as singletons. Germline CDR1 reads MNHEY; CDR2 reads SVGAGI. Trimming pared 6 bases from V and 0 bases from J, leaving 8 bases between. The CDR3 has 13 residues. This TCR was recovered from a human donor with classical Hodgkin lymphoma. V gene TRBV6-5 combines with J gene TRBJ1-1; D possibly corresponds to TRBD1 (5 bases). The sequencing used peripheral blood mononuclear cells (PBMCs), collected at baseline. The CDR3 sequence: CASRPQVNTEAFF. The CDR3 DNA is TGTGCCAGCAGACCACAGGTGAACACTGAAGCTTTCTTT.